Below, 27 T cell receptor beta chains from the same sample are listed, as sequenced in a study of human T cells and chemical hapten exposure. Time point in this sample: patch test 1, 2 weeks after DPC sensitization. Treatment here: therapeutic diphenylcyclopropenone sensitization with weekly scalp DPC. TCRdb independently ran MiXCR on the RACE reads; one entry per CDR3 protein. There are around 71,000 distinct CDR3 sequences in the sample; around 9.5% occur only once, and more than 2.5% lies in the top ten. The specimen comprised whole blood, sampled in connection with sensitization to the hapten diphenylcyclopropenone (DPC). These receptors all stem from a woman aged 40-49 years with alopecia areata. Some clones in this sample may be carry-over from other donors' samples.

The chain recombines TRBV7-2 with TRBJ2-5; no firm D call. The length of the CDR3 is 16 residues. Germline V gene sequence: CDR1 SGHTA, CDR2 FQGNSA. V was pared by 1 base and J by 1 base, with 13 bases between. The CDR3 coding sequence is TGTGCCAGCAGCTTAGGTCTCAGGCGCTTCCAAGAGACCCAGTACTTC. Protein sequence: CASSLGLRRFQETQYF.

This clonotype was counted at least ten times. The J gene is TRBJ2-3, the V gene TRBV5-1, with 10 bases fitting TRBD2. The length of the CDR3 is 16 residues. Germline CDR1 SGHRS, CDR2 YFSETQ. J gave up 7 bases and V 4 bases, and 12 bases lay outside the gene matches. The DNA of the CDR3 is TGCGCCAGCAGCCCCGCGGAGATGACTAGCGGGCATACGCAGTATTTT. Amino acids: CASSPAEMTSGHTQYF.

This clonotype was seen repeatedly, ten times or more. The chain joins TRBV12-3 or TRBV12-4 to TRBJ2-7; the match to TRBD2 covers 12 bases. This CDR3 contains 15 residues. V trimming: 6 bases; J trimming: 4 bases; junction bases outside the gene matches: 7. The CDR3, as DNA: TGTGCCAGCAGCCTTACTAGCGGGGGGCCTTACGAGCAGTACTTC. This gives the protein CASSLTSGGPYEQYF.

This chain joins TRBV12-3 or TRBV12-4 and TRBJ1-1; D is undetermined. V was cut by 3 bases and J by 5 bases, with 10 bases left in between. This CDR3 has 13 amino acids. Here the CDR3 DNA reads TGTGCCAGCAGTTTGCTGTCGGGAACTGAAGCTTTCTTT. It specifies CASSLLSGTEAFF.

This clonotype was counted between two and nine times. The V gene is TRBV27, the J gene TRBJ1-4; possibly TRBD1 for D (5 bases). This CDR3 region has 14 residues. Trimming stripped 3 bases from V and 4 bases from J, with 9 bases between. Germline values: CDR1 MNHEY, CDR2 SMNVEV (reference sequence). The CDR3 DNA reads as TGTGCCAGCAGTTTCGGGACTGTTAATGAAAAACTGTTTTTT. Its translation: CASSFGTVNEKLFF.

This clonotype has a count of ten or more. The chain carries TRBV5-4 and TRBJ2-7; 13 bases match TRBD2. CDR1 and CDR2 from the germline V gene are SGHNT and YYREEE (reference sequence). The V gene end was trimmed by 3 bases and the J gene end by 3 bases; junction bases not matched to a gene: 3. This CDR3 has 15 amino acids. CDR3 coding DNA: TGTGCCAGCAGCTCCAGACTAGCGGGGGGCTACGAGCAGTACTTC. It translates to CASSSRLAGGYEQYF.

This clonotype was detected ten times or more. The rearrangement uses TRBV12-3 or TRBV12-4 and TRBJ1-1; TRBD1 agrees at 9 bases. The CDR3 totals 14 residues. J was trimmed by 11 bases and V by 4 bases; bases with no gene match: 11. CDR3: CASSSLVQGAVAFF. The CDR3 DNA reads TGTGCCAGCAGTTCCCTAGTACAGGGGGCGGTCGCTTTCTTT.

The CDR3 here is CASSPGTSGFVDYEQYF. The CDR3 coding sequence is TGTGCCAGCAGCCCCGGGACTAGCGGATTCGTCGACTACGAGCAGTACTTC. The V and J genes are TRBV7-9 and TRBJ2-7, with 11 bases matching TRBD2. CDR3 length: 17 amino acids. Germline lookup yields CDR1 SEHNR and CDR2 FQNEAQ (reference sequence). Unmatched junction bases numbered 12, after V lost 5 bases and J lost 3 bases.

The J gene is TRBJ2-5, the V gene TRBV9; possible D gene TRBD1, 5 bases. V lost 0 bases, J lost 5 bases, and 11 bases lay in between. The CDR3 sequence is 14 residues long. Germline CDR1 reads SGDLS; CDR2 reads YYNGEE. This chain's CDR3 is CASSVAGSWETQYF. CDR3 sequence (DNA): TGTGCCAGCAGCGTAGCAGGGTCCTGGGAGACCCAGTACTTC.

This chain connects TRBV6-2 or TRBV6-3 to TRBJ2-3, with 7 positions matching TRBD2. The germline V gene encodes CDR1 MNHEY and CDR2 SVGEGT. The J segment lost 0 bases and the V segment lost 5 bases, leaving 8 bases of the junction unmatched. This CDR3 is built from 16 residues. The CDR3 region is CASSTWERGSTDTQYF. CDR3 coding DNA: TGTGCCAGCAGTACCTGGGAGCGGGGAAGCACAGATACGCAGTATTTT.

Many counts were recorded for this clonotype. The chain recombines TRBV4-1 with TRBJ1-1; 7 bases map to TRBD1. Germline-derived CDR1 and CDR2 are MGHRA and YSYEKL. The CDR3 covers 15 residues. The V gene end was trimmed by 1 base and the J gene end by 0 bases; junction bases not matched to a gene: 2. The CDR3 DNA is TGCGCCAGCAGCCAAGCGACAGGGCTGAACACTGAAGCTTTCTTT. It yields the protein CASSQATGLNTEAFF.

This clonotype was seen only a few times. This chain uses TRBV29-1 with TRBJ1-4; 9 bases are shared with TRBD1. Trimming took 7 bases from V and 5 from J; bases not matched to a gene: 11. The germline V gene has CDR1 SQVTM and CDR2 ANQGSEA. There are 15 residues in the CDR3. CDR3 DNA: TGCAGCGCTAAACCTGGGACAGGGTCAAATGAAAAACTGTTTTTT. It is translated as CSAKPGTGSNEKLFF.

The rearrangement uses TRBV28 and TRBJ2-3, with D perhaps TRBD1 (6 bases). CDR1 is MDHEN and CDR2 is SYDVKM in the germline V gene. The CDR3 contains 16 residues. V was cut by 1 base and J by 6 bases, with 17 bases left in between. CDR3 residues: CASSLYQGLGLDTQYF. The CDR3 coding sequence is TGTGCCAGCAGTTTATACCAGGGGTTGGGTCTTGATACGCAGTATTTT.

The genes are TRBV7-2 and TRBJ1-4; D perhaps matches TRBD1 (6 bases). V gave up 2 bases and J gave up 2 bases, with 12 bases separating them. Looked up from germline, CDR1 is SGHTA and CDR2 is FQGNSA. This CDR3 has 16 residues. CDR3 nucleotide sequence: TGTGCCAGCAGCTTACGGGGGCGCGAGACTAATGAAAAACTGTTTTTT. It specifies CASSLRGRETNEKLFF. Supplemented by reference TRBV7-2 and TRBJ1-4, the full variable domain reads GAGVSQSPSNKVTEKGKDVELRCDPISGHTALYWYRQSLGQGLEFLIYFQGNSAPDKSGLPSDRFSAERTGGSVSTLTIQRTQQEDSAVYLCASSLRGRETNEKLFFGSGTQLSVL.

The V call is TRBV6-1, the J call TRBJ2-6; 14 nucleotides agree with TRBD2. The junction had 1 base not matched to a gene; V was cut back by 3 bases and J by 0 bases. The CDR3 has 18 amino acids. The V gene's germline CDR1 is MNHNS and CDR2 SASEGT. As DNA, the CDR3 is TGTGCCAGCAGTGAGGGACTAGCGGGGGTCTCTGGGGCCAACGTCCTGACTTTC. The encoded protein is CASSEGLAGVSGANVLTF.

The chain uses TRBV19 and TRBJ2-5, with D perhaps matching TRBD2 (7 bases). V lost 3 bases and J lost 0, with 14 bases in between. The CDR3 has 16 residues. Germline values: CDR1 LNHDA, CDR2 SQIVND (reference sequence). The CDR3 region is CASSIFAGANQETQYF. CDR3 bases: TGTGCCAGTAGTATTTTTGCGGGGGCGAACCAAGAGACCCAGTACTTC.

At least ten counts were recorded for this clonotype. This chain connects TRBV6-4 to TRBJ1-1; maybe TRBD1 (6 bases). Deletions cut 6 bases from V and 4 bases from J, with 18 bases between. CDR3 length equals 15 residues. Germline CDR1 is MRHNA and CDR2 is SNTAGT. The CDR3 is CASSPEWGHSTEAFF. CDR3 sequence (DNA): TGTGCCAGCAGCCCGGAATGGGGGCATAGCACTGAAGCTTTCTTT.

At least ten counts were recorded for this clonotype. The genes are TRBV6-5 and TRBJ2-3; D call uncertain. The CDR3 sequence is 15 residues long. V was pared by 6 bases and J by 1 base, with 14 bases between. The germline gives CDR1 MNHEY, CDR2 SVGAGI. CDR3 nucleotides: TGTGCCAGCAGCTCGAGGACGGATGGCACAGATACGCAGTATTTT. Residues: CASSSRTDGTDTQYF.

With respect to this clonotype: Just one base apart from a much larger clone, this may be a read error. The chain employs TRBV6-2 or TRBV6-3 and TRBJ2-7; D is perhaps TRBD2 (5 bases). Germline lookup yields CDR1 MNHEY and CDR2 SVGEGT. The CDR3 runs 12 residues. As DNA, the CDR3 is TGTCCCAGCGGACGGACTCCCTACGAGCAGTACTTC. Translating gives CPSGRTPYEQYF.

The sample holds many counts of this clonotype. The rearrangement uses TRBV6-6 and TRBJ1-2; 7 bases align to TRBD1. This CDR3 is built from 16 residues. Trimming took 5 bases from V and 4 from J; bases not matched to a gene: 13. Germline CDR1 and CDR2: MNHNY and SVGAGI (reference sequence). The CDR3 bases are TGTGCCAGCAGTCCGATCCCCGGGACAGCGATCTATGGCTACACCTTC. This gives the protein CASSPIPGTAIYGYTF.

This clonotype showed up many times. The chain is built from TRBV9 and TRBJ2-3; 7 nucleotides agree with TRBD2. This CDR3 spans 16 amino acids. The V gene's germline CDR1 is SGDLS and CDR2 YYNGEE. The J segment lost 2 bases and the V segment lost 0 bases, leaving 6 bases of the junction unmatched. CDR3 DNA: TGTGCCAGCAGCGTAGCTCCGGGGGGAGTCACAGATACGCAGTATTTT. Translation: CASSVAPGGVTDTQYF.

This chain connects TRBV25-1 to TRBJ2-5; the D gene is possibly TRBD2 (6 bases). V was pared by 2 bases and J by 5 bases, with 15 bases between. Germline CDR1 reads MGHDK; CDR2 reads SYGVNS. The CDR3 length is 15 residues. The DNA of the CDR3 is TGTGCCAGCAGTGAACCCCTCGGCGGGGCGGAGACCCAGTACTTC. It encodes CASSEPLGGAETQYF.

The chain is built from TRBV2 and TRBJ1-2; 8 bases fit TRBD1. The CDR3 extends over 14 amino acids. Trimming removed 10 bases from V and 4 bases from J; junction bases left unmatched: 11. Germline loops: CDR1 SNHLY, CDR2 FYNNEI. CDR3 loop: CAILNGQGGYGYTF. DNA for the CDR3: TGTGCCATATTGAACGGACAGGGTGGCTATGGCTACACCTTC.

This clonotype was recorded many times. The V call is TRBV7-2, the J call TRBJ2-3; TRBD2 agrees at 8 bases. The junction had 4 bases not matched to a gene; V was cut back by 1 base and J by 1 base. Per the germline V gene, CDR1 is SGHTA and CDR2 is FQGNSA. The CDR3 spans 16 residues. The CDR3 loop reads CASSLGGGRGTDTQYF. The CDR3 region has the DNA TGTGCCAGCAGCTTAGGCGGGGGGAGGGGCACAGATACGCAGTATTTT. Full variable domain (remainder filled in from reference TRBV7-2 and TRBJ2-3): GAGVSQSPSNKVTEKGKDVELRCDPISGHTALYWYRQSLGQGLEFLIYFQGNSAPDKSGLPSDRFSAERTGGSVSTLTIQRTQQEDSAVYLCASSLGGGRGTDTQYFGPGTRLTVL.

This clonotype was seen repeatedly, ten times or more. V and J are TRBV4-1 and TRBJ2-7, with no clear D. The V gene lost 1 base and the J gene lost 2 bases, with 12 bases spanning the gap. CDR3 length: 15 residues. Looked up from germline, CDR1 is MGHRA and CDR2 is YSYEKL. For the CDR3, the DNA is TGCGCCAGCAGCCAAGTTCCAGGCAAGCCCTACGAGCAGTACTTC. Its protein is CASSQVPGKPYEQYF.

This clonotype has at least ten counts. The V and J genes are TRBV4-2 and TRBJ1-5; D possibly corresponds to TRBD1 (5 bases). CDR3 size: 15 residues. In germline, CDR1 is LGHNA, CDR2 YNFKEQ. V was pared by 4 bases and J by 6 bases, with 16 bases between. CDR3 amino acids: CASSPRSQGGQPQHF. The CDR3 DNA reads TGTGCCAGCAGCCCAAGATCCCAGGGAGGTCAGCCCCAGCATTTT.

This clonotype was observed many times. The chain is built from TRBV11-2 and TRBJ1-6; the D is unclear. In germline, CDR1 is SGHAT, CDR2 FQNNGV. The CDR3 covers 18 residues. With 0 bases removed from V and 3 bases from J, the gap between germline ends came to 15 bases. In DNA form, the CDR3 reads TGTGCCAGCAGCTTAGATCGTCTAGAGGGAGACTATAATTCACCCCTCCACTTT. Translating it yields CASSLDRLEGDYNSPLHF.